The clone carrying this TCR beta chain was recorded many times. Its antigen is not identified. RNA transcripts yielded amplified TCR beta CDR3 regions. TCR CDR3 regions were first amplified by RT-PCR with HTBI primers. TCRdb itself ran the multiplex PCR reads through MiXCR, one entry per CDR3 protein. Here the sample spans hundreds of thousands of distinct CDR3 sequences, 11% to 15% being singletons. The CDR3 totals 13 residues. Germline loops: CDR1 SGHNT, CDR2 YENEEA. The V end lost 5 bases, the J end lost 3 bases, and 11 bases lay between the germline ends. This entry is derived from a study of T cells in Graves' hyperthyroidism and ophthalmopathy. Study-wide results and caveats: Blood shared most expanded thyroid clonotypes above 0.001.

Hyperthyroidism patients were newly diagnosed, had disease duration under 2 months, and were aged 18 to 65 years. The chain employs TRBV11-3 and TRBJ2-7; D is ambiguous. Sequencing used blood. The receptor comes from a woman aged 18-29 years with Graves' hyperthyroidism. DNA for the CDR3: TGTGCCAGCAGCCCTTGGGAAAACTACGAGCAGTACTTC. Translated, it gives CASSPWENYEQYF.